The 8 T cell receptor beta chains below all came from one sample that was sequenced in a study of OX40 agonist ivuxolimab in advanced cancers. Assay: immunoSEQ multiplex PCR; the TCRdb copy retains only in-frame clones and omits some. The table has 120,000 or so clones, about 94% seen once; the top ten hold roughly 0.15%. Sequences were derived from CD4+ or CD8+ T cells sorted from blood, sampled in a trial of the OX40 agonist ivuxolimab. Every receptor here comes from an adult with an advanced solid tumor such as melanoma, head and neck, liver or kidney cancer.

The J gene is TRBJ2-1, the V gene TRBV27; TRBD1 might be the D (6 bases). CDR1 is MNHEY, CDR2 SMNVEV, per germline (reference sequence). Trimming removed 3 bases at V and 6 bases at J, with 21 bases between. The CDR3 consists of 17 residues. The CDR3 coding sequence is TGTGCCAGCAGTTTCACCACCACAGGGAAACTCTTCAATGAGCAGTTCTTC. As protein: CASSFTTTGKLFNEQFF.

The V call is TRBV7-8, the J call TRBJ2-1; maybe TRBD2 (5 bases). Germline CDR1 SGHVS, CDR2 FQNEAQ. V shed 5 bases and J shed 3 bases, with 14 bases lying between them. CDR3 length: 15 residues. The CDR3 reads CASSPRADFYNEQFF. The DNA for the CDR3 is TGTGCCAGCAGCCCTCGTGCGGACTTCTACAATGAGCAGTTCTTC. The whole variable domain, remainder taken from reference TRBV7-8 and TRBJ2-1, is GAGVSQSPRYKVAKRGQDVALRCDPISGHVSLFWYQQALGQGPEFLTYFQNEAQLDKSGLPSDRFFAERPEGSVSTLKIQRTQQEDSAVYLCASSPRADFYNEQFFGPGTRLTVL.

The chain has TRBV25-1 and TRBJ1-4; no definite D call. The CDR3 has 17 residues. The V end lost 3 bases, the J end lost 0 bases, and 14 bases lay between the germline ends. The germline gives CDR1 MGHDK, CDR2 SYGVNS. The CDR3 sequence: CASSDRTSGATNEKLFF. The CDR3 nucleotides are TGTGCCAGCAGTGACCGGACCTCGGGTGCAACTAATGAAAAACTGTTTTTT.

V usage is TRBV7-8 and J usage is TRBJ1-5; 7 nucleotides match TRBD1. V trimming: 1 base; J trimming: 4 bases; junction bases outside the gene matches: 7. Per germline, CDR1 SGHVS and CDR2 FQNEAQ. The CDR3 runs 16 residues. This chain's CDR3 is CASSLVGGGGNQPQHF. CDR3 in DNA: TGTGCCAGCAGCTTAGTAGGGGGCGGGGGGAATCAGCCCCAGCATTTT.

The chain is built from TRBV5-4 and TRBJ2-1; 16 bases agree with TRBD2. V lost 4 bases to trimming and J lost 9 bases; unmatched junction nucleotides: 7. From germline, CDR1 is SGHNT and CDR2 YYREEE (reference sequence). This CDR3 has 16 residues. The CDR3 DNA reads TGTGCCAGCAGCCTGGGACTAGCGGGGGGGCGCGGTGAGCAGTTCTTC. It codes for CASSLGLAGGRGEQFF.

This rearrangement joins TRBV28 to TRBJ2-7; D unresolved. V lost 7 bases and J lost 4, with 11 bases in between. This CDR3 region has 12 residues. The germline gives CDR1 MDHEN, CDR2 SYDVKM. The CDR3 region is CASTSTFYEQYF. The DNA for the CDR3 is TGTGCCAGCACCTCGACTTTTTACGAGCAGTACTTC.

V and J are TRBV18 and TRBJ1-1; D uncertain. The CDR3 totals 12 residues. Trimming removed 3 bases at V and 1 base at J, with 3 bases between. The germline CDR1 and CDR2 sequences are KGHSH and LQKENI. CDR3 protein: CASSPRNTEAFF. The CDR3, as DNA: TGTGCCAGCTCACCCCGGAACACTGAAGCTTTCTTT.

V usage is TRBV2 and J usage is TRBJ2-3, with TRBD1 matching 10 bases. The germline V gene encodes CDR1 SNHLY and CDR2 FYNNEI. V lost 4 bases and J lost 2; bases outside the gene matches: 3. CDR3 length: 15 residues. This CDR3 reads CASSVDRGLTDTQYF. For the CDR3, the DNA is TGTGCCAGCAGTGTCGACAGGGGGCTCACAGATACGCAGTATTTT. Filled out from reference TRBV2 and TRBJ2-3, the complete variable domain reads EPEVTQTPSHQVTQMGQEVILRCVPISNHLYFYWYRQILGQKVEFLVSFYNNEISEKSEIFDDQFSVERPDGSNFTLKIRSTKLEDSAMYFCASSVDRGLTDTQYFGPGTRLTVL.